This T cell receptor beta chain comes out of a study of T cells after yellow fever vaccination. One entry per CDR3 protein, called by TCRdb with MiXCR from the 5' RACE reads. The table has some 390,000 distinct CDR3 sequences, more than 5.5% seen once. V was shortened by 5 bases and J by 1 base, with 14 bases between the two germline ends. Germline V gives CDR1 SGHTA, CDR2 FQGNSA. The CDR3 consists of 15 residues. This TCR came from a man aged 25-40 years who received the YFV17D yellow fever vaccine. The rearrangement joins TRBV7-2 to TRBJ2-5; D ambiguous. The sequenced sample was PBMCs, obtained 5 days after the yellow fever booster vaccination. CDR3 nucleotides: TGTGCCAGCAGCCGCCACACTGGGGTCCAAGAGACCCAGTACTTC. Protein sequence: CASSRHTGVQETQYF.